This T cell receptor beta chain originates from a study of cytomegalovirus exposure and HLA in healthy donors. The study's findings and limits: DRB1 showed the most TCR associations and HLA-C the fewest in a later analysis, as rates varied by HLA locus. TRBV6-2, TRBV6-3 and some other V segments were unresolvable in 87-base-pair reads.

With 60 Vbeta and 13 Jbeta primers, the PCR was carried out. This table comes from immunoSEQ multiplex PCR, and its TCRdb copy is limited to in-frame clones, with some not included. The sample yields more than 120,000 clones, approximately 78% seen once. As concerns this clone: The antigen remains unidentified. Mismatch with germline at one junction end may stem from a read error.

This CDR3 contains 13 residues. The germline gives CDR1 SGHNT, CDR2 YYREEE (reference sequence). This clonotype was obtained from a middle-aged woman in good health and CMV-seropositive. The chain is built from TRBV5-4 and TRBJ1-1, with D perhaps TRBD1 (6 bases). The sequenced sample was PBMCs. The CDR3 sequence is CVSSETGNTEAFF. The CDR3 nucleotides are TGTGTCAGCAGCGAGACAGGGAACACTGAAGCTTTCTTT.